This is a list of T cell receptor beta chains from one sample in a study of blood T cells in healthy people across ages. From the 5' RACE reads, TCRdb called clonotypes with MiXCR, one entry per CDR3 protein. The table lists about 1.4 million distinct CDR3 sequences, approximately 60% of them singletons. The sample consisted of blood. The receptors come from a man in his late teens or twenties in good health. The CDR3 runs from the conserved cysteine through the conserved F or W. Clone size is shown for a subset of rows, as once, few, many or a class of expanded clone.

TRBV4-3 - CASSQVGGPPWRGYTF
TRBV11-2 - CASTRTSSLTDTQYF
TRBV5-1 - CASSLRTSGREYNEQFF
TRBV5-6 - CASSFKTTREFF
TRBV20-1 - CSFSQGARGGYTF
TRBV5-1 few CASSLDAGVYEQYF
TRBV28 - CASSREDSPLHF
TRBV6-2/TRBV6-3 - CASSYLRLNTEAFF
TRBV7-6 - CASSQRLDGETQYF
TRBV6-1 - CASTPQRANQETQYF
TRBV13 - CASSLLRQVNYDYTF
TRBV6-2/TRBV6-3 few CASSYRGETYYEQYF
TRBV7-6 - CASSPLGGTLEQYF
TRBV29-1 - CSAIIWGGPEAFF
TRBV5-6 - CASSLGWVYTF
TRBV9 - CASSVEQGMETQFF
TRBV7-2 few CASRWGIAYNEQFF
TRBV12-5 - CASGLGDRGSGTQYF
TRBV2 - CASSVSRAGYNEQFF